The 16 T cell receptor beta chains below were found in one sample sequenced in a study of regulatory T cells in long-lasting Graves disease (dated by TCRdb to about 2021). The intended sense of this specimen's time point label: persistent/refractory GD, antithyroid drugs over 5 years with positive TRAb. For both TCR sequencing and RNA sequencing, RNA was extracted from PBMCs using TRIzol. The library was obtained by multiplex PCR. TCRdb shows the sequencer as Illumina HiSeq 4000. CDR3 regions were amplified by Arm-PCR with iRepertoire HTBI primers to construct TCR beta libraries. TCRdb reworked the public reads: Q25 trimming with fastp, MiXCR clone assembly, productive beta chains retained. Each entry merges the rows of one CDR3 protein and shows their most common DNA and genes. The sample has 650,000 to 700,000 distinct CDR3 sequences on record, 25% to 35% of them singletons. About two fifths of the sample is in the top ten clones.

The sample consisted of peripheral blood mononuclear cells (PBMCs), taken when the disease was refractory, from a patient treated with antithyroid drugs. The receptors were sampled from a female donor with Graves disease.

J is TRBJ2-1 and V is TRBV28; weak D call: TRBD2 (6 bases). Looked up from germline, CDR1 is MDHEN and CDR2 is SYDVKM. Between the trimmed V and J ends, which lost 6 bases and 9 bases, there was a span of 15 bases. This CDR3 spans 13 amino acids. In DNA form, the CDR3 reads TGTGCCAGCAGGGCCGGGGGTAAGGGTGAGCAGTTCTTC. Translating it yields CASRAGGKGEQFF.

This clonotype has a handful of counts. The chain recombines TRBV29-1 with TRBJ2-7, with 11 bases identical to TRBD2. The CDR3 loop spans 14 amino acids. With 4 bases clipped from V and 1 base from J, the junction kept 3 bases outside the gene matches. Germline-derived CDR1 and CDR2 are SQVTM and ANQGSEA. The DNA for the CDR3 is TGCAGCGTTGTGACTAGCGGGGTTTCCTACGAGCAGTACTTC. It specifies CSVVTSGVSYEQYF.

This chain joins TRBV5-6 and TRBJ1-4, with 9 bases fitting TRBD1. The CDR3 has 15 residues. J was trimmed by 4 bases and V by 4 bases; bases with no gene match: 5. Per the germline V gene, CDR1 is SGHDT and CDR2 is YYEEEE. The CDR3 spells CASSPTGQGNEKLFF. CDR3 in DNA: TGTGCCAGCAGCCCAACGGGACAGGGTAATGAAAAACTGTTTTTT.

The CDR3 loop reads CAWRTGEFYNYGYTF. For the CDR3, the DNA is TGTGCCTGGAGGACAGGGGAGTTCTATAACTATGGCTACACCTTC. The V gene is TRBV30, the J gene TRBJ1-2, with 8 bases matching TRBD1. Germline-derived CDR1 and CDR2 are GTSNPN and SVGIG (reference sequence). CDR3 size: 15 residues. V dropped 3 bases and J dropped 1; count of bases not matched to a gene: 7.

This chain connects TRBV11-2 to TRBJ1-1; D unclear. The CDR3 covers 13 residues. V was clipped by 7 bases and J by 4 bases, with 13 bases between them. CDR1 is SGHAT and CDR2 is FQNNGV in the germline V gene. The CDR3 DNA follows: TGTGCCAGCACCGGAAGGGCCTTCACTGAAGCTTTCTTT. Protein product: CASTGRAFTEAFF.

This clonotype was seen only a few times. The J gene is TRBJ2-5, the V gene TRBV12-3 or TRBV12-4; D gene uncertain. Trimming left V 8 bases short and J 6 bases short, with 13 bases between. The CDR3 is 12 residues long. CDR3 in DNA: TGTGCCAGCGGCCCGGGCTTAAAGACCCAGTACTTC. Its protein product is CASGPGLKTQYF.

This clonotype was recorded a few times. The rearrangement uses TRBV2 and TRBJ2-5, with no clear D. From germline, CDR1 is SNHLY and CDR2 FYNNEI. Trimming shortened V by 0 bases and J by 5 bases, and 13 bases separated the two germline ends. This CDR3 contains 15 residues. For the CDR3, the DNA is TGTGCCAGCAGTGAAGCGCGTACTTTGGGGGAGACCCAGTACTTC. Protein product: CASSEARTLGETQYF.

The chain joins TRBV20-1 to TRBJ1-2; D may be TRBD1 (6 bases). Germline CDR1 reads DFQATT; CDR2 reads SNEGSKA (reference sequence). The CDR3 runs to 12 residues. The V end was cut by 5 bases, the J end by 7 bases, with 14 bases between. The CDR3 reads CSAPPGAFGYTF. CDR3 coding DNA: TGCAGTGCTCCGCCAGGGGCGTTTGGCTACACCTTC.

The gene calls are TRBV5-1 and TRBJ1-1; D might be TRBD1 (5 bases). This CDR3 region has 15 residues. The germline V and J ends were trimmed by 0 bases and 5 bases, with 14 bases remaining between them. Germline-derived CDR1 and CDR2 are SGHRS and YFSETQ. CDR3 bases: TGCGCCAGCAGCTTGGAAACAGCGGGGGTGACTGAAGCTTTCTTT. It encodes CASSLETAGVTEAFF.

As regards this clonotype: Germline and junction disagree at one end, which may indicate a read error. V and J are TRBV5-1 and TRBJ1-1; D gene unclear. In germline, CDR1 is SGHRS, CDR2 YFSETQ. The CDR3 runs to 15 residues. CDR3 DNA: TGCGCCAGCAGCTTGGCCGAACAGAAGCGTACTGGAGCTTTCTTT. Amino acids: CASSLAEQKRTGAFF.

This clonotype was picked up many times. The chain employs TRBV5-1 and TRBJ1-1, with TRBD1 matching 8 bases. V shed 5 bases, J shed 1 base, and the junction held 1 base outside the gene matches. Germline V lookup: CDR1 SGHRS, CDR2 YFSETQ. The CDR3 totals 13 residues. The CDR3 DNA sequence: TGCGCCAGCAGGACAGGGGCGAACACTGAAGCTTTCTTT. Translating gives CASRTGANTEAFF. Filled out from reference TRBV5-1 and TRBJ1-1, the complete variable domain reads KAGVTQTPRYLIKTRGQQVTLSCSPISGHRSVSWYQQTPGQGLQFLFEYFSETQRNKGNFPGRFSGRQFSNSRSEMNVSTLELGDSALYLCASRTGANTEAFFGQGTRLTVV.

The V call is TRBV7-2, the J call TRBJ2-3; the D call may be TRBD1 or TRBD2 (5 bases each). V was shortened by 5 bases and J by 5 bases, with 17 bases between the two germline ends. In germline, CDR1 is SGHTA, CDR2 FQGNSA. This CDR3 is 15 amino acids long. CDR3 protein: CASSPGVGPGDTQYF. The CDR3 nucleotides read TGTGCCAGCAGCCCCGGGGTGGGGCCCGGAGATACGCAGTATTTT.

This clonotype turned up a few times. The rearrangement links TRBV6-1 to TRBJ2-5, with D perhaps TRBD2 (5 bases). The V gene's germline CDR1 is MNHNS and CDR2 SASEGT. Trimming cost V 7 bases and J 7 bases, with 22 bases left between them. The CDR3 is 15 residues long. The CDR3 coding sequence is TGTGCCAGCATGGGGAACACTAGGAGAGTGGGGACCCAGTACTTC. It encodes CASMGNTRRVGTQYF.

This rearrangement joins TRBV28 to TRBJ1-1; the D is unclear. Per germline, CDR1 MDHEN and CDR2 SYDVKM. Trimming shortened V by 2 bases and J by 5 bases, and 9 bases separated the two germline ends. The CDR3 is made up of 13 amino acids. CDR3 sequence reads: CASSLGRQTEAFF. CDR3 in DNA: TGTGCCAGCAGTTTAGGACGGCAGACTGAAGCTTTCTTT.

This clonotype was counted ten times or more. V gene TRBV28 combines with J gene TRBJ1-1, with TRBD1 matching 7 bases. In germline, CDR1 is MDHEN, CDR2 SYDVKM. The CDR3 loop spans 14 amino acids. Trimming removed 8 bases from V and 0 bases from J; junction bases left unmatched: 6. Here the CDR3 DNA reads TGTGCCAGCCGACAGGGTTGGATGAACACTGAAGCTTTCTTT. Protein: CASRQGWMNTEAFF.

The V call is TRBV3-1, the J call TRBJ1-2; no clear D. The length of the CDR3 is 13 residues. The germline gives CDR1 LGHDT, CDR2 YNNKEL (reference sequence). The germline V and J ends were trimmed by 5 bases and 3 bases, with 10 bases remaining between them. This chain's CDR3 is CASSTWGDYGYTF. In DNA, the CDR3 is TGTGCCAGCAGCACGTGGGGTGACTATGGCTACACCTTC.